The 2 T cell receptor beta chains reported below all come from one sample, sequenced in a study of blood T cell repertoires in COVID-19. The assay was immunoSEQ multiplex PCR, and TCRdb's table has in-frame clones only and misses some. The table lists roughly 250,000 clones, about 80% of them singletons. Sequencing was performed on peripheral blood. The receptors were sampled from an elderly woman with acute or convalescent COVID-19.

V gene TRBV30 combines with J gene TRBJ1-5; D is possibly TRBD1 (5 bases). Trimming pared 0 bases from V and 4 bases from J, leaving 10 bases between. From germline, CDR1 is GTSNPN and CDR2 SVGIG (reference sequence). The CDR3 is 14 residues long. CDR3 in amino acids: CAWSVRQINQPQHF. DNA for the CDR3: TGTGCCTGGAGTGTACGACAGATTAATCAGCCCCAGCATTTT.

Concerning this clone: One end of the junction is discordant with germline, which a read error may explain. The V gene is TRBV7-3, the J gene TRBJ1-2; D remains unclear. Germline V CDR1 and CDR2: SGHTA, FQGTGA. The CDR3 is made up of 12 amino acids. The CDR3 here is CASGFSEGGYTF. The CDR3, as DNA: TGTGCCAGCGGCTTTTCGGAGGGTGGCTACACCTTC.